These 11 T cell receptor beta chains share one sample of origin, sequenced in a study of blood T cell repertoires in COVID-19. Clones were sequenced by immunoSEQ multiplex PCR, and TCRdb holds only the in-frame ones, with some missing. The table records a few hundred thousand clones, around 84% of them present only once. The specimen was peripheral blood. These receptors were taken from a woman aged 60-75 years who had recovered from COVID-19.

The chain couples TRBV12-3 or TRBV12-4 to TRBJ2-3; TRBD1 aligns across 7 bases. CDR3 length equals 13 residues. Unmatched junction bases numbered 4, after V lost 6 bases and J lost 4 bases. The CDR3 here is CASSEGAPDTQYF. In DNA, the CDR3 is TGTGCCAGCAGCGAGGGGGCCCCAGATACGCAGTATTTT.

This chain uses TRBV7-3 with TRBJ1-2; the D gene is possibly TRBD1 (5 bases). The CDR3 loop spans 14 amino acids. CDR1 and CDR2 (germline): SGHTA, FQGTGA. Between the trimmed V and J ends, which lost 6 bases and 3 bases, there was a span of 14 bases. CDR3 coding DNA: TGTGCCAGCAGGGTGATAAGCAGGGACTATGGCTACACCTTC. This encodes CASRVISRDYGYTF. Together with reference TRBV7-3 and TRBJ1-2, the CDR3 gives the full variable domain: GAGVSQTPSNKVTEKGKYVELRCDPISGHTALYWYRQSLGQGPEFLIYFQGTGAADDSGLPNDRFFAVRPEGSVSTLKIQRTERGDSAVYLCASRVISRDYGYTFGSGTRLTVV.

This clone was counted a single time. The CDR3 reads CASSQSRVEYF. The CDR3 DNA is TGTGCCAGCAGCCAATCCAGGGTTGAGTACTTC. This rearrangement joins TRBV14 to TRBJ2-7; TRBD1 might be the D (5 bases). V gave up 2 bases and J gave up 11 bases, with 10 bases separating them. CDR1 and CDR2 from the germline V gene are SGHDN and FVKESK. The CDR3 sequence is 11 residues long.

V usage is TRBV5-1 and J usage is TRBJ2-2, with 10 bases fitting TRBD2. With V trimmed by 4 bases and J by 1 base, 13 bases remained unmatched. The CDR3 spans 19 residues. CDR1 is SGHRS and CDR2 is YFSETQ in the germline V gene. The CDR3 loop reads CASSPLAGGIIRNTGELFF. In nucleotides, the CDR3 is TGCGCCAGCAGCCCCTTAGCGGGGGGAATCATTCGGAACACCGGGGAGCTGTTTTTT.

The rearrangement links TRBV7-9 to TRBJ1-1; unclear D gene. Germline V gene lookup returns CDR1 SEHNR and CDR2 FQNEAQ (reference sequence). Trimming stripped 5 bases from V and 4 bases from J, with 17 bases between. This CDR3 region has 15 residues. CDR3 DNA: TGTGCCAGCAGCGAGGTGACCCAGGCGGGCACTGAAGCTTTCTTT. This gives the protein CASSEVTQAGTEAFF. The entire variable domain, with the rest obtained from reference TRBV7-9 and TRBJ1-1, is as follows: DTGVSQNPRHKITKRGQNVTFRCDPISEHNRLYWYRQTLGQGPEFLTYFQNEAQLEKSRLLSDRFSAERPKGSFSTLEIQRTEQGDSAMYLCASSEVTQAGTEAFFGQGTRLTVV.

This chain connects TRBV19 to TRBJ2-7, with TRBD2 matching 14 bases. CDR1 is LNHDA and CDR2 is SQIVND in the germline V gene (reference sequence). This CDR3 is 18 amino acids long. V lost 4 bases, J lost 3 bases, and 11 bases stayed unmatched. CDR3 nucleotides: TGTGCCAGTAGTAAGAAGGGGACTAGCGGGGGCCAATTCTACGAGCAGTACTTC. Translating gives CASSKKGTSGGQFYEQYF.

The CDR3 DNA is TGTGCCAGCAGCACGATGGACTTCCTGCGGGAGCAGTACTTC. Translated: CASSTMDFLREQYF. The chain is built from TRBV5-4 and TRBJ2-7; a weak D match, TRBD2 (5 bases). The CDR3 sequence is 14 residues long. Trimming pared 4 bases from V and 7 bases from J, leaving 18 bases between. From germline, CDR1 is SGHNT and CDR2 YYREEE (reference sequence).

The chain has TRBV5-1 and TRBJ1-1; D might be TRBD1 (6 bases). The CDR3 spans 15 residues. Looked up from germline, CDR1 is SGHRS and CDR2 is YFSETQ. V shed 1 base and J shed 4 bases, with 14 bases lying between them. CDR3 sequence reads: CASSLTGTLSTEAFF. In DNA, the CDR3 is TGCGCCAGCAGCTTGACAGGGACGTTAAGCACTGAAGCTTTCTTT.

The chain is built from TRBV30 and TRBJ1-5; the D gene is possibly TRBD1 (6 bases). Trimming cost V 0 bases and J 6 bases, with 12 bases left between them. CDR1 GTSNPN and CDR2 SVGIG come from the germline V gene (reference sequence). There are 14 residues in the CDR3. The CDR3 is CAWSVRGAGQPQHF. For the CDR3, the DNA is TGTGCCTGGAGTGTTCGGGGGGCGGGTCAGCCCCAGCATTTT. Combining the CDR3 with reference TRBV30 and TRBJ1-5 gives the whole variable domain SQTIHQWPATLVQPVGSPLSLECTVEGTSNPNLYWYRQAAGRGLQLLFYSVGIGQISSEVPQNLSASRPQDRQFILSSKKLLLSDSGFYLCAWSVRGAGQPQHFGDGTRLSIL.

This chain links TRBV5-1 with TRBJ1-1, with D possibly TRBD1 on 5 matching bases. The CDR3 length is 15 residues. The V gene lost 0 bases and the J gene lost 1 base, with 10 bases spanning the gap. Germline lookup yields CDR1 SGHRS and CDR2 YFSETQ. CDR3: CASSLVRGSNTEAFF. CDR3 nucleotides: TGCGCCAGCAGCTTGGTACGGGGGTCGAACACTGAAGCTTTCTTT.

This chain uses TRBV4-1 with TRBJ2-5, with 10 bases aligning to TRBD1. With V trimmed by 0 bases and J by 2 bases, 9 bases remained unmatched. This CDR3 spans 18 amino acids. Germline V gene lookup returns CDR1 MGHRA and CDR2 YSYEKL. This chain's CDR3 is CASSQEGAGTGEQETQYF. In DNA form, the CDR3 reads TGCGCCAGCAGCCAAGAAGGCGCCGGGACAGGGGAACAAGAGACCCAGTACTTC.